This T cell receptor (beta chain) was sequenced during a study of blood T cell repertoires in COVID-19. Germline V gene data show CDR1 as SGHVS and CDR2 as FNYEAQ. This CDR3 is built from 14 residues. V shed 5 bases and J shed 6 bases, with 13 bases lying between them. The participants were between roughly 18 and 90 years old and came from roughly 25 US areas. TCRdb's copy holds only in-frame clones and misses some; the assay was immunoSEQ multiplex PCR. This table holds 300,000 to 400,000 clones, 86% found once. The rearrangement joins TRBV7-6 to TRBJ2-2, with D unclear. The source of this sequence is a middle-aged woman with acute COVID-19. The material sequenced was PBMCs or T cells enriched from blood (not recorded which). CDR3: CASSDRSSAGELFF. The CDR3 DNA follows: TGTGCCAGCAGCGACCGTTCCAGCGCCGGGGAGCTGTTTTTT.